Here is one T cell receptor beta chain with its context. What it binds is unknown. These data are taken from a study of shared clonotypes between healthy human individuals. Overall study results and limits: Shared clonotypes across all four donors exceeded non-shared ones in generation probability. It was expected that sequencing depth would affect clonotype sharing among donors.

Germline loops: CDR1 GTSNPN, CDR2 SVGIG (reference sequence). This CDR3 has 16 residues. Trimming cost V 3 bases and J 2 bases; bases outside gene matches: 10. The table came from immunoSEQ multiplex PCR; TCRdb's copy has only in-frame clones and leaves some out. The sample records roughly 2.5 million clones, around nine tenths being singletons. This chain uses TRBV30 with TRBJ1-5; 7 bases match TRBD1. The sample taken for sequencing was naive CD4+ T cells sorted from blood. Sample subset: CD45RA+ positively selected. This receptor was identified in a man younger than 35 in good health. The CDR3 DNA reads as TGTGCCTGGAGCAAGGGGGCAGGTGGGGGCAATCAGCCCCAGCATTTT. The encoded protein is CAWSKGAGGGNQPQHF.